This T cell receptor (beta chain) appears in the sequencing data of a study (dated by TCRdb to about 2016). With regard to this clonotype: This clone's antigen is unknown. It may be a read error: a sequence one base away is much more abundant.

The method behind the library was RT-PCR. Sequenced on an Illumina MiSeq. The raw public reads went through TCRdb reprocessing: fastp at Q25, MiXCR clone calling, in-frame beta chains kept. One record per CDR3 amino acid sequence lists the most common genes and DNA. Recorded for this sample are about 680,000 distinct CDR3 sequences; approximately 14% of them occurred a single time. The ten largest clones take up about 3.6% of the sample. Input material: memory CD4+ T cells from blood. This TCR derives from a female donor in good health, serving as a healthy control.

The CDR3 region has the sequence CASSYGGSTNTQYF. The bases are TGTGCCAGCAGCTACGGGGGTAGCACAAATACGCAGTATTTT. The chain employs TRBV7-3 and TRBJ2-3; TRBD2 is a possible D gene, resting on 6 matching bases. The CDR3, cysteine through phenylalanine, is 14 amino acids long. The DNA shown is the 42-base CDR3, in frame from base 1. CDR1 and CDR2, looked up from the germline V gene, are SGHTA and FQGTGA.